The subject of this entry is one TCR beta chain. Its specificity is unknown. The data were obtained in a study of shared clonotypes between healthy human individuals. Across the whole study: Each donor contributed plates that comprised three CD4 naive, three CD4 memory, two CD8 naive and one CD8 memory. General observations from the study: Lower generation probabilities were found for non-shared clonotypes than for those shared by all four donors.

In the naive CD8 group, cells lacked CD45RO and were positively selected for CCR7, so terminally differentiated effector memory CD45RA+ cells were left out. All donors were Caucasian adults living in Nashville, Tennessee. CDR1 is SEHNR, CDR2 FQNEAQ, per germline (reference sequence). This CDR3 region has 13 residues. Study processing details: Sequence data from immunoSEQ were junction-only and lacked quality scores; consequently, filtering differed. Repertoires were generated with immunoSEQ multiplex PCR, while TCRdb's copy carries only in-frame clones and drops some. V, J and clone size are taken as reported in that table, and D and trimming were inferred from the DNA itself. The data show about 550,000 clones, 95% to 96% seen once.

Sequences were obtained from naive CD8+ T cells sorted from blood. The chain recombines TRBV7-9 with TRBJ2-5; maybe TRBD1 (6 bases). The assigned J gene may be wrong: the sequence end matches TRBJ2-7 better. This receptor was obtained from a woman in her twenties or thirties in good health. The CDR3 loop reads CASSRDNSYEQYF. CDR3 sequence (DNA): TGTGCCAGCAGCCGGGACAACTCCTACGAGCAGTACTTC.